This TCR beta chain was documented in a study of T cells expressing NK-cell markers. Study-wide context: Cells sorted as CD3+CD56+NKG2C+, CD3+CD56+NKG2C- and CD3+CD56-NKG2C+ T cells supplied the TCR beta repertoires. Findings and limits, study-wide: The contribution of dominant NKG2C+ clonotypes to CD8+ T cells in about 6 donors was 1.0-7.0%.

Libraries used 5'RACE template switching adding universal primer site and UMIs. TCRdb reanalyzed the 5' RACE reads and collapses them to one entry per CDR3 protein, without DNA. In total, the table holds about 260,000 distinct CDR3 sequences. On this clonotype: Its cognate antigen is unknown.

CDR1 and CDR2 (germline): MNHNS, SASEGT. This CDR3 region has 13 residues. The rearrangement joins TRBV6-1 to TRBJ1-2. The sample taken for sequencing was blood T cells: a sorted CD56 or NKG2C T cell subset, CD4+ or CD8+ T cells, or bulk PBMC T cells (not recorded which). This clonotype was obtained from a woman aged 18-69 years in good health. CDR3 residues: CASSLGEGRGYTF.